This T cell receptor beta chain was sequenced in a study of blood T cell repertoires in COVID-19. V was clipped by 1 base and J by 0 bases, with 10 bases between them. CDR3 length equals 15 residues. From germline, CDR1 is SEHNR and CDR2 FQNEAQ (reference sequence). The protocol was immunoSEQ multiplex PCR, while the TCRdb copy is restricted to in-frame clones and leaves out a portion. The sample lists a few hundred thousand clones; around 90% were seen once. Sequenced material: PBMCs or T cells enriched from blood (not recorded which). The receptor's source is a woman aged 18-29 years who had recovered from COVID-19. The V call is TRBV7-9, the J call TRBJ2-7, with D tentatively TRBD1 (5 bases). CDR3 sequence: CASSLGTTSSYEQYF. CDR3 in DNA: TGTGCCAGCAGCTTAGGGACAACCAGCTCCTACGAGCAGTACTTC. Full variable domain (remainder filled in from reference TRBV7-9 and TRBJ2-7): DTGVSQNPRHKITKRGQNVTFRCDPISEHNRLYWYRQTLGQGPEFLTYFQNEAQLEKSRLLSDRFSAERPKGSFSTLEIQRTEQGDSAMYLCASSLGTTSSYEQYFGPGTRLTVT.